A single sample is the source of the 11 T cell receptor beta chains below, sequenced in a study of T cell changes during pregnancy in multiple sclerosis. Clones were read by immunoSEQ multiplex PCR, and TCRdb kept only the in-frame ones, dropping some. The sample contains about 38,000 clones, around nine tenths of which appear only once. The sequenced sample was CD4+ T cells from peripheral blood mononuclear cells, obtained after pregnancy. These receptors were obtained from a female donor in good health, enrolled as a control in a pregnancy study.

The rearrangement uses TRBV6-4 and TRBJ1-2, with a possible D match to TRBD1 (6 bases). V was clipped by 7 bases and J by 10 bases, with 13 bases between them. The CDR3 contains 11 residues. Germline CDR1 is MRHNA and CDR2 is SNTAGT. In nucleotides, the CDR3 is TGTGCCAGCAATCTTGCAGGGGTCTACACCTTC. Its translation is CASNLAGVYTF.

This CDR3 is CASSGGTGNEKLFF. The CDR3, as DNA: TGTGCCAGCAGCGGCGGGACAGGCAATGAAAAACTGTTTTTT. The chain couples TRBV5-4 to TRBJ1-4, with 8 nucleotides matching TRBD1. Germline V gene sequence: CDR1 SGHNT, CDR2 YYREEE (reference sequence). The CDR3 is 14 amino acids. Losses at the gene ends were 4 bases for V and 5 bases for J; bases not matched to a gene: 4.

This clone was detected only a few times. V and J are TRBV7-2 and TRBJ2-3; 7 bases fit TRBD2. Germline V lookup: CDR1 SGHTA, CDR2 FQGNSA. The V and J ends lost 8 bases and 2 bases, in that order; junction bases with no gene match: 10. The length of the CDR3 is 15 residues. The CDR3 DNA follows: TGTGCCAGCTCGTCGGGCGGGGGTCACACAGATACGCAGTATTTT. Its protein is CASSSGGGHTDTQYF.

The chain couples TRBV7-2 to TRBJ1-3, with unresolved D. CDR3 length: 15 residues. Trimming stripped 5 bases from V and 1 base from J, with 12 bases between. Germline CDR1 and CDR2: SGHTA and FQGNSA. CDR3 protein: CASSPSGGSGNTIYF. As DNA, the CDR3 is TGTGCCAGCAGCCCGTCGGGAGGGTCTGGAAACACCATATATTTT.

Written as DNA, the CDR3 is TGTGCCAGCAGTCCTAAAGGGGGTGGGGGCTACGAGCAGTACTTC. Its translation is CASSPKGGGGYEQYF. The chain recombines TRBV6-5 with TRBJ2-7, with a tentative D call TRBD1 (6 bases). The CDR3 loop spans 15 amino acids. Trimming removed 5 bases at V and 3 bases at J, with 17 bases between. CDR1 is MNHEY, CDR2 SVGAGI, per germline.

The V gene is TRBV14, the J gene TRBJ2-7, with 9 bases that match TRBD1. Per germline, CDR1 SGHDN and CDR2 FVKESK. This CDR3 spans 15 amino acids. V was pared by 4 bases and J by 6 bases, with 10 bases of the junction left unmatched. The DNA of the CDR3 is TGTGCCAGCAGCCGACCCGGGACAGGGTACAGCGAGCAGTACTTC. Translated, it gives CASSRPGTGYSEQYF. Looking up the rest from reference TRBV14 and TRBJ2-7 gives the full variable domain: EAGVTQFPSHSVIEKGQTVTLRCDPISGHDNLYWYRRVMGKEIKFLLHFVKESKQDESGMPNNRFLAERTGGTYSTLKVQPAELEDSGVYFCASSRPGTGYSEQYFGPGTRLTVT.

This chain joins TRBV7-2 and TRBJ1-5; TRBD1 is a possible D gene (6 bases). Germline CDR1 is SGHTA and CDR2 is FQGNSA. This CDR3 is 15 amino acids long. V lost 0 bases, J lost 2 bases, and 8 bases lay in between. The CDR3 DNA sequence: TGTGCCAGCAGCTTAGCACCAGGGGGCAATCAGCCCCAGCATTTT. Protein product: CASSLAPGGNQPQHF.

The V and J genes are TRBV7-2 and TRBJ2-7; 7 positions match TRBD1. In germline, CDR1 is SGHTA, CDR2 FQGNSA. The CDR3 consists of 13 residues. V shed 6 bases and J 3 bases; nucleotides not matched to a gene: 5. CDR3 region: CASSLPGGYEQYF. CDR3 DNA sequence: TGTGCCAGCAGTTTACCAGGGGGCTACGAGCAGTACTTC.

The rearrangement links TRBV5-1 to TRBJ2-5; 10 bases fit TRBD1. The CDR3 is 14 amino acids. CDR1 is SGHRS and CDR2 is YFSETQ in the germline V gene. V was pared by 4 bases and J by 5 bases, with 5 bases of the junction left unmatched. The CDR3 DNA reads TGCGCCAGCAGCCCGACAGGGGGCAAGGAGACCCAGTACTTC. Its translation is CASSPTGGKETQYF.

J is TRBJ2-3 and V is TRBV5-6, with D perhaps TRBD1 (5 bases). The CDR3 has 14 residues. Trimming took off 1 base at V and 6 bases at J, with 12 bases between the two ends. CDR1 SGHDT and CDR2 YYEEEE come from the germline V gene. The CDR3 loop is CASSLFRVLDTQYF. Here the CDR3 DNA reads TGTGCCAGCAGCTTGTTCAGGGTCCTGGATACGCAGTATTTT.

The rearrangement uses TRBV6-1 and TRBJ2-1; 9 positions agree with TRBD2. The germline V gene has CDR1 MNHNS and CDR2 SASEGT. J gave up 9 bases and V 4 bases, and 7 bases lay outside the gene matches. The CDR3 totals 14 residues. The CDR3 region is CASSARTSAGEQFF. The CDR3 DNA is TGTGCCAGCAGTGCCCGGACTAGCGCTGGTGAGCAGTTCTTC.